The rows below give T cell receptor beta chains drawn from one sample of a study of response to subunit inactivated influenza vaccine. TCRdb reanalysed the RT-PCR reads using MiXCR and keeps one entry per CDR3 protein. The sample consists of over 300,000 distinct CDR3 sequences, about a fifth of them appearing once. Sequences were derived from PBMCs from blood, sampled 21 months after vaccination. All receptors come from a man between 50 and 69 years old who received an inactivated influenza vaccine. Both conserved end residues are part of each CDR3. The D gene is left open where the match is weak. Clone size, where shown, is once, few, many, or a class for clones that have expanded.

J	V	D	size	DNA	CDR3
TRBJ2-5	TRBV7-2	TRBD1	few	TGTGCCAGCAGCTTAGAAGGGACAGCCCAAGAGACCCAGTACTTC	CASSLEGTAQETQYF
TRBJ1-3	TRBV15	-	-	TGTGCCACCAGCAGAGTAGGACACTCTGGAAACACCATATATTTT	CATSRVGHSGNTIYF
TRBJ1-1	TRBV7-2	-	many	TGTGCCAGCAGCTTAGGTACCCTGGGGGCTTTCTTT	CASSLGTLGAFF
TRBJ2-1	TRBV12-3/TRBV12-4	TRBD2	-	TGTGCCAGCAGTCCGGGACTAGCGGGAGGGCGGTCCTACAATGAGCAGTTCTTC	CASSPGLAGGRSYNEQFF
TRBJ2-4	TRBV10-1	-	-	TGCGCCAGCAGTGAGTCGACGGGGGAGACAATTCAGTACTTC	CASSESTGETIQYF
TRBJ1-5	TRBV6-2/TRBV6-3	-	-	TGTGCCAGCAGTTACTCTGGGGCAGGGGCCCATCAGCCCCAGCATTTT	CASSYSGAGAHQPQHF
TRBJ1-5	TRBV5-1	-	-	TGCGCCAGCAGGATCGAAGTCGATAGCGATCAGCCCCAGCATTTT	CASRIEVDSDQPQHF
TRBJ2-3	TRBV12-3/TRBV12-4	-	-	TGTGCCAGCAGTTTAGACGCAAGCACAGATACGCAGTATTTT	CASSLDASTDTQYF
TRBJ2-3	TRBV13	-	-	TGTGCCAGCAGCCAATTCGGGGGATCGAGCACAGATACGCAGTATTTT	CASSQFGGSSTDTQYF
TRBJ2-1	TRBV5-6	-	-	TGTGCCAGCAGCCTCGGGACACTGTACAATGAGCAGTTCTTC	CASSLGTLYNEQFF
TRBJ2-5	TRBV12-3/TRBV12-4	TRBD2	few	TGTGCCAGCAGTTTAGAACTAGCGGGGCGTCAAGAGACCCAGTACTTC	CASSLELAGRQETQYF
TRBJ2-1	TRBV28	TRBD2	-	TGTGCCAGCAGTCCCATAGCGGGAGGATCCTACAATGAGCAGTTCTTC	CASSPIAGGSYNEQFF
TRBJ2-2	TRBV4-3	-	-	TGCGCCAGCAGCCAAGTTCCGTACACCGGGGAGCTGTTTTTT	CASSQVPYTGELFF
TRBJ2-3	TRBV7-9	-	few	TGTGCCAGCAGCTTAATTCCAGATACGCAGTATTTT	CASSLIPDTQYF
TRBJ1-5	TRBV28	-	-	TGTGCCAGCAGCCCCTGGACAGATTATAGCAATCAGCCCCAGCATTTT	CASSPWTDYSNQPQHF
TRBJ2-3	TRBV29-1	TRBD2	few	TGCAGCGTCCCGGGACTAGCGGGCCTCACAGATACGCAGTATTTT	CSVPGLAGLTDTQYF
TRBJ2-3	TRBV7-3	-	-	TGTGCCAGCAGCTTAAGACAGGGAGGCAGAGATACGCAGTATTTT	CASSLRQGGRDTQYF
TRBJ1-3	TRBV7-2	-	many	TGTGCCAGCAGCTTAGGGGGAGGGTCCGGAAACACCATATATTTT	CASSLGGGSGNTIYF
TRBJ2-5	TRBV6-2/TRBV6-3	TRBD2	once	TGTGCCAGCAGTTACTGGACTAGCGAACAAGAGACCCAGTACTTC	CASSYWTSEQETQYF
TRBJ1-1	TRBV7-9	-	-	TGTGCCAGCAGCTTATTGACAGGACTGAACACTGAAGCTTTCTTT	CASSLLTGLNTEAFF
TRBJ2-7	TRBV20-1	-	once	TGCAGTGCTCACGACAGGCCAAATTACGAGCAGTACTTC	CSAHDRPNYEQYF
TRBJ2-5	TRBV28	-	-	TGTGCCAGCAGTTTAGGCTTCCAAGAGGCCCAGTACTTC	CASSLGFQEAQYF
TRBJ2-7	TRBV5-1	TRBD1	-	TGCGCCAGCAGCCAAAGGACAGGGGGGATCAACGAGCAGTACTTC	CASSQRTGGINEQYF